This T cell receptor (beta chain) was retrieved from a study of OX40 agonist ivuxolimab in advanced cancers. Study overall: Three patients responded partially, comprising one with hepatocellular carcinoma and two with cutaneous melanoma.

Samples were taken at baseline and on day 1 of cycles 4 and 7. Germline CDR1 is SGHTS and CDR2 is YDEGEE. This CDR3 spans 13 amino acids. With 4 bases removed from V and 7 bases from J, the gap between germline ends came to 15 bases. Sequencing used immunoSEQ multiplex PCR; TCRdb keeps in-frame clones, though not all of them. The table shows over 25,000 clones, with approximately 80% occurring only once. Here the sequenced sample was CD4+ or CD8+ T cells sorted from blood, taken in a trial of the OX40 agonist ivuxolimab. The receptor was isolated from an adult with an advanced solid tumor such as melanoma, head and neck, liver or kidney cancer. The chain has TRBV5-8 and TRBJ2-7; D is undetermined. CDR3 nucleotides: TGTGCCAGCAGCCCCCTACTGCTTCGGGAGCAGTACTTC. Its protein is CASSPLLLREQYF.